Below, 5 T cell receptor beta chains from the same sample are listed, as sequenced in a study of cytomegalovirus exposure and HLA in healthy donors. A multiplex PCR was run with 60 Vbeta primers and 13 Jbeta primers. Only in-frame clones appear in the TCRdb table, and some are missing; sequencing was by immunoSEQ multiplex PCR. The sample yields about 160,000 clones, 75% to 90% seen once. The sample comprised PBMCs. Receptors were obtained from a woman aged 18-29 years in good health and CMV-seronegative.

V gene TRBV27 combines with J gene TRBJ2-7; D might be TRBD1 (6 bases). The CDR3 is 14 amino acids. Per the germline V gene, CDR1 is MNHEY and CDR2 is SMNVEV (reference sequence). Trimming cost V 6 bases and J 2 bases, with 14 bases left between them. CDR3 protein: CASSPQGIAYEQYF. In DNA, the CDR3 is TGTGCCAGCAGCCCCCAGGGGATTGCCTACGAGCAGTACTTC.

The chain couples TRBV27 to TRBJ2-3; D might be TRBD2 (5 bases). In germline, CDR1 is MNHEY, CDR2 SMNVEV (reference sequence). The CDR3 length is 15 residues. V dropped 3 bases and J dropped 0 bases, with 10 bases sitting between them. In nucleotides, the CDR3 is TGTGCCAGCAGTTTCAGGCGGGCTAGCACAGATACGCAGTATTTT. This sequence encodes CASSFRRASTDTQYF.

The rearrangement joins TRBV7-6 to TRBJ2-5; TRBD2 might be the D (5 bases). The CDR3 totals 18 residues. Trimming removed 5 bases at V and 6 bases at J, with 28 bases between. Germline CDR1 is SGHVS and CDR2 is FNYEAQ. The CDR3 nucleotides are TGTGCCAGCAGCCCTAGGGTTAGCGAGGTAATCCTCGGTCAGACCCAGTACTTC. Protein product: CASSPRVSEVILGQTQYF.

The chain links TRBV28 to TRBJ2-5, with 7 bases that match TRBD2. The CDR3 totals 15 residues. Per the germline V gene, CDR1 is MDHEN and CDR2 is SYDVKM. V shed 5 bases, J shed 1 base, and the junction held 7 bases outside the gene matches. In DNA, the CDR3 is TGTGCCAGCAGTCCACCGGGACTACTCCAAGAGACCCAGTACTTC. Translation gives CASSPPGLLQETQYF.

The chain carries TRBV5-4 and TRBJ2-5, with unresolved D. Trimming removed 2 bases at V and 2 bases at J, with 10 bases between. Germline-derived CDR1 and CDR2 are SGHNT and YYREEE (reference sequence). The CDR3 has 14 residues. CDR3 region: CASSFKQPQETQYF. The CDR3 nucleotides are TGTGCCAGCAGCTTTAAACAGCCTCAAGAGACCCAGTACTTC. Full variable domain (missing parts from reference TRBV5-4 and TRBJ2-5): ETGVTQSPTHLIKTRGQQVTLRCSSQSGHNTVSWYQQALGQGPQFIFQYYREEENGRGNFPPRFSGLQFPNYSSELNVNALELDDSALYLCASSFKQPQETQYFGPGTRLLVL.